Listed below are T cell receptor beta chains from one sample, sequenced in a study of regulatory T cells in long-lasting Graves disease. From the multiplex PCR reads, TCRdb called clonotypes with MiXCR, one entry per CDR3 protein. Among around 430,000 distinct CDR3 sequences, roughly 22% were seen once, and the ten largest hold around 13%. This specimen was peripheral blood mononuclear cells (PBMCs), taken when the disease was refractory, from a patient treated with antithyroid drugs. These receptors were taken from a female donor with Graves disease. The CDR3 runs from the conserved cysteine through the conserved F or W. A row's size may be missing; if present it is once, few, many or a size class.

j_call v_call cdr3_length clone_size cdr3_aa
TRBJ2-6 TRBV29-1 16 few CSVEVARPTGANVLTF
. TRBV27 15 few CASSLFPADHYEQYF
TRBJ2-2 TRBV6-1 15 few CAVEAGGINTGELFF
TRBJ1-5 TRBV20-1 14 many CSAAPTGTDQPQHF
TRBJ1-1 TRBV3-1 14 few CASSPEWDNTEAFF
TRBJ2-5 TRBV7-6 13 . CASSQPAQETQYF
TRBJ2-7 TRBV19 13 few CASSIADSYEQYF
TRBJ1-2 TRBV5-5 16 . CASSLGRDRAFYGYTF
TRBJ1-2 TRBV4-2 13 . CASSQELDYGYTF
TRBJ2-7 TRBV7-2 14 many CASSPGHGSYEQYF
TRBJ2-3 TRBV7-2 13 few CASSPGTTDTQYF
TRBJ2-7 TRBV14 17 . CASSQLQRGRGPYEQYF
TRBJ1-1 TRBV6-1 13 many CASRDTVNTEAFF
TRBJ1-5 TRBV12-3/TRBV12-4 16 many CASSPGVRVEGQPQHF
TRBJ1-5 TRBV24-1 15 many CATSDSTGPNQPQHF
TRBJ1-1 TRBV3-1 13 many CASNLQGASEAFF
TRBJ1-2 TRBV6-2/TRBV6-3 15 many CASSRGTDPPYGYTF
TRBJ2-5 TRBV4-1 17 . CASSQGTRQAVEETQYF
TRBJ1-4 TRBV7-2 14 many CASSLGAANEKLFF
TRBJ2-7 TRBV3-1 16 few CASSPLRTTGGYEQYF
TRBJ1-5 TRBV4-1 15 . CASSQDGRGNQPQHF
TRBJ2-7 TRBV20-1 17 many CSAEGIPGETLSYEQYF
TRBJ2-5 TRBV20-1 12 . CSARGFQETQYF
TRBJ2-3 TRBV7-3 13 . CASSLIRGDTQYF
TRBJ2-5 TRBV7-2 14 . CASSLQTYIETQYF
TRBJ2-2 TRBV10-3 14 many CAIRSTGETGELFF
TRBJ1-4 TRBV30 14 . CAWSVRRASYGRFF